A selection of T cell receptor beta chains follows, all from one sample in a study of T cells in localized non-small cell lung cancer. This table comes from immunoSEQ multiplex PCR, and its TCRdb copy is limited to in-frame clones, with some not included. The sample has over 15,000 clones; about 88% are singletons. The material sequenced was peripheral blood, taken before any cancer treatment. The receptor set was obtained from a female donor older than 55 with stage III squamous cell lung carcinoma. CDR3s include the opening cysteine and the closing phenylalanine or tryptophan. D genes are given only for firm matches. Clone size is given for some rows only: seen once, a few or many times, or a class if the clone is expanded.

once	.	TRBV19	TRBJ2-7	TGTGCCAGTAGTCCCGGGGGACAGCTGGACGAGCAGTACTTC	CASSPGGQLDEQYF
.	.	TRBV2	TRBJ1-1	TGTGCCAGCAGTGAAGTGAGAGGGGACACTGAAGCTTTCTTT	CASSEVRGDTEAFF
once	.	TRBV28	TRBJ2-7	TGTGCCAGCAGTTTGGGGGAGCCCGCCGAGCAGTACTTC	CASSLGEPAEQYF
.	.	TRBV19	TRBJ1-5	TGTGCCAGTAGTCCCCGGAATCAAGCCCAGCATTTT	CASSPRNQAQHF
.	TRBD1	TRBV6-5	TRBJ2-7	TGTGCCAGCAGGCCACAGGGGCTATTAGGGTCAGAGCAGTACTTC	CASRPQGLLGSEQYF
.	TRBD1	TRBV7-9	TRBJ2-5	TGTGCCAGCAGCTTCTCCGGGACAGCACTTCAAGAGACCCAGTACTTC	CASSFSGTALQETQYF
.	TRBD2	TRBV5-1	TRBJ2-5	TGCGCCAGCATGCCCCGATTAGCGGGGGGGGGCCAAGAGACCCAGTACTTC	CASMPRLAGGGQETQYF
.	.	TRBV5-4	TRBJ2-6	TGTGCCAGCAGCTTAGGGGGGTCTGGGGCCAACGTCCTGACTTTC	CASSLGGSGANVLTF
.	TRBD1	TRBV6-1	TRBJ1-4	TGTGCCAGCAGTTTAGGGACAGGCCTTAATGAAAAACTGTTTTTT	CASSLGTGLNEKLFF
.	.	TRBV7-6	TRBJ1-3	TGTGCCAGCAGCCCCCGGGACGGAGGAAACACCATATATTTT	CASSPRDGGNTIYF
once	.	TRBV5-4	TRBJ2-7	TGTGCCAGCAGCTTGGGGGACAACTACGAGCAGTACTTC	CASSLGDNYEQYF
.	.	TRBV20-1	TRBJ2-7	TGCAGTGCCCGGGACTCCTACGAGCAGTACTTC	CSARDSYEQYF
.	TRBD1	TRBV7-9	TRBJ2-3	TGTGCCAGCAGCCCGACAGGGTTAGGCACAGATACGCAGTATTTT	CASSPTGLGTDTQYF
.	.	TRBV7-2	TRBJ1-3	TGTGCCAGCAGCCCCGCAAGGGCTGGAAACACCATATATTTT	CASSPARAGNTIYF
.	.	TRBV28	TRBJ2-3	TGTGCCAGCAGTTTAGCGGGTCCACAGGTTTGGGATACGCAGTATTTT	CASSLAGPQVWDTQYF
.	TRBD2	TRBV6-1	TRBJ2-7	TGTGCCAGCAGTGGGGGACTAGCGGATTCCTACGAGCAGTACTTC	CASSGGLADSYEQYF
.	TRBD1	TRBV10-2	TRBJ1-5	TGCGCCAGCAGTGGGACAGGGGATCAGCCCCAGCATTTT	CASSGTGDQPQHF
.	TRBD1	TRBV6-1	TRBJ2-5	TGTGCCAGCAGGGCTACAGGGGTCGAGACCCAGTACTTC	CASRATGVETQYF
.	.	TRBV11-2	TRBJ2-1	TGTGCCAGCAGCTTAGGAGGCAGCTCCTACAATGAGCAGTTCTTC	CASSLGGSSYNEQFF
.	.	TRBV5-1	TRBJ2-7	TGCGCCAGCAGCTCTGGAGCGGCCTACGAGCAGTACTTC	CASSSGAAYEQYF
once	TRBD1	TRBV7-2	TRBJ2-4	TGTGCCAGCAGCGTGGGACAGCAAAACATTCAGTACTTC	CASSVGQQNIQYF
.	.	TRBV10-3	TRBJ1-3	TGTGCCACCTGGGAAGGGGCTGGAAACACCATATATTTT	CATWEGAGNTIYF
.	.	TRBV5-8	TRBJ1-5	TGTGCCAGCAGCTTGGTGGTAGGAACGGGTAGCAATCAGCCCCAGCATTTT	CASSLVVGTGSNQPQHF
few	.	TRBV18	TRBJ2-3	TGTGCCAGCTCGCCCCTTGATACGCAGTATTTT	CASSPLDTQYF
few	.	TRBV6-6	TRBJ1-5	TGTGCCAGCACTGACTATAGCAATCAGCCCCAGCATTTT	CASTDYSNQPQHF
.	.	TRBV5-1	TRBJ1-1	TGCGCCAGCAGCTTGCCCGGGGATGGCACTGAAGCTTTCTTT	CASSLPGDGTEAFF
.	.	TRBV13	TRBJ2-2	TGTGCCAGCAGCTTCTCTACCCACCCGGAGCTGTTTTTT	CASSFSTHPELFF
.	TRBD1	TRBV19	TRBJ2-2	TGTGCCAGTAGCTTCCGGGACAGTAACACCGGGGAGCTGTTTTTT	CASSFRDSNTGELFF
.	.	TRBV14	TRBJ2-7	TGTGCCAGCAGCCAAGGGGGCTGGGGCAGCTGGTCTTCCTACGAGCAGTACTTC	CASSQGGWGSWSSYEQYF
.	.	TRBV5-8	TRBJ1-2	TGTGCCAGCAGCTTGGACGGAGATGATGGCTACACCTTC	CASSLDGDDGYTF
.	.	TRBV5-1	TRBJ1-4	TGCGCCAGCAGCTTCTCGGGGACGGGTGAAAAACTGTTTTTT	CASSFSGTGEKLFF
.	.	TRBV11-3	TRBJ2-2	TGTGCCAGCAGCTCCACAGCCTCCCGGGGCACCGGGGAGCTGTTTTTT	CASSSTASRGTGELFF
.	.	TRBV20-1	TRBJ2-3	TGCAGTGCTAGAGCCACAGATACGCAGTATTTT	CSARATDTQYF
few	.	TRBV20-1	TRBJ1-5	TGCAGTGCTAGAGATTTTCAAGCCCAGCATTTT	CSARDFQAQHF
.	.	TRBV6-5	TRBJ1-1	TGTGCCAGCAGCTCCAGGGGTTACACTGAAGCTTTCTTT	CASSSRGYTEAFF
.	.	TRBV18	TRBJ2-6	TGTGCCAGCTCCCCCTCTGGGGCCAACGTCCTGACTTTC	CASSPSGANVLTF
.	TRBD2	TRBV2	TRBJ2-4	TGTGCCAGCAGTGATCTAGCGGGGGGGCCCCAAAACATTCAGTACTTC	CASSDLAGGPQNIQYF
.	.	TRBV11-2	TRBJ1-2	TGTGCCAGCAGCTTAGGGCGGTCCAATGAAGGCTACACCTTC	CASSLGRSNEGYTF
.	.	TRBV28	TRBJ2-7	TGTGCCAGCAGTCTAGGGGGGAAGGCCTACGAGCAGTACTTC	CASSLGGKAYEQYF
.	.	TRBV21-1	TRBJ1-5	TGTGCCAAGAGTAAACCGGATCATCCCCAGCATTTT	CAKSKPDHPQHF
few	TRBD1	TRBV5-1	TRBJ1-2	TGCGCCAGCAGCACGGGGGACAGAAGGGACTATGGCTACACCTTC	CASSTGDRRDYGYTF
.	.	TRBV5-8	TRBJ2-7	TGTGCCAGCAGCTTGTTCAGGGCTTCCCACGAGCAGTACTTC	CASSLFRASHEQYF
.	.	TRBV30	TRBJ1-3	TGTGCCTGGAGTGGGGCCCTCTCTGGAAACACCATATATTTT	CAWSGALSGNTIYF
once	.	TRBV27	TRBJ1-4	TGTGCCAGCAGTTCCCTAAATCAGGGCAGTGAAAAACTGTTTTTT	CASSSLNQGSEKLFF
few	TRBD2	TRBV19	TRBJ2-7	TGTGCCAGTAGTATCCGTCTAGCGGGGTACGAGCAGTACTTC	CASSIRLAGYEQYF
.	TRBD1	TRBV30	TRBJ1-2	TGTGCCTGGAACCAGGGGGCTAATGATGGCTACACCTTC	CAWNQGANDGYTF
.	TRBD1	TRBV5-6	TRBJ1-5	TGTGCCAGCAGCCTTGGACAGGGGCGATATCAGCCCCAGCATTTT	CASSLGQGRYQPQHF
.	.	TRBV9	TRBJ2-5	TGTGCCAGCGGAGACCGGGACCAAGAGACCCAGTACTTC	CASGDRDQETQYF
.	.	TRBV11-2	TRBJ1-4	TGTGCCAGCAGCTTACAAGGGAGGGTCGGGGAAAAACTGTTTTTT	CASSLQGRVGEKLFF
.	.	TRBV28	TRBJ2-7	TGTGCCAGCAGCCCACCCCCAACCTACGAGCAGTACTTC	CASSPPPTYEQYF
few	.	TRBV4-1	TRBJ2-2	TGCGCCAGCAGCCCACTTCTCGGGGAGCTGTTTTTT	CASSPLLGELFF
.	.	TRBV6-5	TRBJ2-2	TGTGCCAGCAGTTATGGGGGGCTCAGGGAGCTGTTTTTT	CASSYGGLRELFF
.	.	TRBV2	TRBJ1-1	TGTGCCAGCAGCGTTTTTTTTCAACGCATGAACACTGAAGCTTTCTTT	CASSVFFQRMNTEAFF
large	.	TRBV4-1	TRBJ2-7	TGCGCCAGCAGCCAAGAAGTGGGAGAACTCTACGAGCAGTACTTC	CASSQEVGELYEQYF
.	TRBD1	TRBV19	TRBJ2-5	TGTGCCAGTAGTATGAGGGGGCGAGAGACCCAGTACTTC	CASSMRGRETQYF
.	TRBD2	TRBV27	TRBJ2-1	TGTGCCAGCCTCTCCCGGGGGGGTGCGTCCTACAATGAGCAGTTCTTC	CASLSRGGASYNEQFF